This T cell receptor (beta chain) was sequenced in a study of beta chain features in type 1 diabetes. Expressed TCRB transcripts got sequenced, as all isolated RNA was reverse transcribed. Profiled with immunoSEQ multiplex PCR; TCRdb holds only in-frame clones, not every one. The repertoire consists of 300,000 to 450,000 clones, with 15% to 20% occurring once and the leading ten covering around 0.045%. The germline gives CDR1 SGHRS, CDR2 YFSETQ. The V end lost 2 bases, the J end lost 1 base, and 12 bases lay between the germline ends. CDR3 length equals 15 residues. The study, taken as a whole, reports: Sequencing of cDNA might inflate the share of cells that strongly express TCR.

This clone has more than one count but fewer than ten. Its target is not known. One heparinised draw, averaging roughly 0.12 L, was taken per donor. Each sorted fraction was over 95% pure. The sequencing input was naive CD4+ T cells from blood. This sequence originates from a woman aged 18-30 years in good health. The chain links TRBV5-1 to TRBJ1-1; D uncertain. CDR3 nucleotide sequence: TGCGCCAGCAGCTTACCAGAGACTGAGAACACTGAAGCTTTCTTT. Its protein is CASSLPETENTEAFF.